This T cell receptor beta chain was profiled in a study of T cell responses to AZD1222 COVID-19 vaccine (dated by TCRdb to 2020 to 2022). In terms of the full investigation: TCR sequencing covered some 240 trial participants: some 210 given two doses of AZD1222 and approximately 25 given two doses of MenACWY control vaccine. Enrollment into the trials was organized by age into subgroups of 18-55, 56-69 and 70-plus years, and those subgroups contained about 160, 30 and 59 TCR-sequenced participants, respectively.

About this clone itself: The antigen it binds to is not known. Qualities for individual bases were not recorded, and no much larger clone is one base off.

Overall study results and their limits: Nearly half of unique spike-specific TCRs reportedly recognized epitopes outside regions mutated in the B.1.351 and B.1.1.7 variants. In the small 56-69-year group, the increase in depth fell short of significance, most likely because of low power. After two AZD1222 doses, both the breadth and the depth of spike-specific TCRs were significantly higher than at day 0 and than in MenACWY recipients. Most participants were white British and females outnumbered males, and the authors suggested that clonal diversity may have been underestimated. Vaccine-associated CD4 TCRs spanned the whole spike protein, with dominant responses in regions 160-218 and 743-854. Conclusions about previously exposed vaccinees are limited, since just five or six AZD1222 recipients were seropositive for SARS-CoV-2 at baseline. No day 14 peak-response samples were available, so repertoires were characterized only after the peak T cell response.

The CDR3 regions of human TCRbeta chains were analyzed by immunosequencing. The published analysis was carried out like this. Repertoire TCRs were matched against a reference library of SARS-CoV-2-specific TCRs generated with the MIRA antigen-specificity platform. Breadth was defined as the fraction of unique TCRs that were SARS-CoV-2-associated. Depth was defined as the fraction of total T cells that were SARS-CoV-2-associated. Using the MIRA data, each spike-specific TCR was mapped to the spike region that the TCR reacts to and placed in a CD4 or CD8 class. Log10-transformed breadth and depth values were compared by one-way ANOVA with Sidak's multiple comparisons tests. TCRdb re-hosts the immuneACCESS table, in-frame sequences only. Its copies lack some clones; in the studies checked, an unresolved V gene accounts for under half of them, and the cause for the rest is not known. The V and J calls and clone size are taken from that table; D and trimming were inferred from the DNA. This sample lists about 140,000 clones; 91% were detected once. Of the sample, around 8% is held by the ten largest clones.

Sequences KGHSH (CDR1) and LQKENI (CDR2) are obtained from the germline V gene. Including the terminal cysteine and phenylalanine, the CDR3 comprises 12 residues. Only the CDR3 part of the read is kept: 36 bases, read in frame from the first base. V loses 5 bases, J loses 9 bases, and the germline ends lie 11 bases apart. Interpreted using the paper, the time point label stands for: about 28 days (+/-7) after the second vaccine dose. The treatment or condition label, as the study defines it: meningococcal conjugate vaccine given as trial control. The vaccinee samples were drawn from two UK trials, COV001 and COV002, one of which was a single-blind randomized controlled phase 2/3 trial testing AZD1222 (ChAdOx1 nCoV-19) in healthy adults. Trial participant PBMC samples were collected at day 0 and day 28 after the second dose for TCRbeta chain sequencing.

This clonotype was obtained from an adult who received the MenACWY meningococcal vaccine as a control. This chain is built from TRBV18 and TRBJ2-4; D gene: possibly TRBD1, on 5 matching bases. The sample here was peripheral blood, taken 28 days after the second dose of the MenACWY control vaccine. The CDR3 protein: CASSSDSTIQYF. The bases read TGTGCCAGCTCATCCGACAGCACCATTCAGTACTTC.